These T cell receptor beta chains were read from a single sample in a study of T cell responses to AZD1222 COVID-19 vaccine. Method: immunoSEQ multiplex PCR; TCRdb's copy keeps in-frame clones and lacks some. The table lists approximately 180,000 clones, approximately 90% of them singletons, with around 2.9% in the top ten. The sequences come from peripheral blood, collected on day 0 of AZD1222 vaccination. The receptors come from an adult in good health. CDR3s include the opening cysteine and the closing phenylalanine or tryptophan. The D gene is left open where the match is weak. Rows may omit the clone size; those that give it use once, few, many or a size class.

cdr3_nt: TGCGCCAGCAGTACCTGTGTTATCGGGACAAATGAGCAGTTCTTC; cdr3_aa: CASSTCVIGTNEQFF; clone_size: .; v_call: TRBV10-1; cdr3_length: 15; d_call: .; j_call: TRBJ2-1
cdr3_nt: TGTGCCAGCAGCCTACCCCTAGGACAGCTCTATGGCTACACCTTC; cdr3_aa: CASSLPLGQLYGYTF; clone_size: .; v_call: TRBV7-2; cdr3_length: 15; d_call: .; j_call: TRBJ1-2
cdr3_nt: TGTGCCAGCAGCTTAGCGGATACGCAGTATTTT; cdr3_aa: CASSLADTQYF; clone_size: .; v_call: TRBV7-9; cdr3_length: 11; d_call: .; j_call: TRBJ2-3
cdr3_nt: TGTGCCAGCAGTCCAAATAGACAGGGGAGATCTCAGCCCCAGCATTTT; cdr3_aa: CASSPNRQGRSQPQHF; clone_size: once; v_call: TRBV6-2/TRBV6-3; cdr3_length: 16; d_call: TRBD1; j_call: TRBJ1-5
cdr3_nt: TGTGCCAGCAGCTTAGGGACTGGACTCTACACCGGGGAGCTGTTTTTT; cdr3_aa: CASSLGTGLYTGELFF; clone_size: once; v_call: TRBV7-6; cdr3_length: 16; d_call: .; j_call: TRBJ2-2
cdr3_nt: TGTGCCAGCAGCTTAGGCCTGGGGCCGCAGTACTTC; cdr3_aa: CASSLGLGPQYF; clone_size: .; v_call: TRBV13; cdr3_length: 12; d_call: .; j_call: TRBJ2-7
cdr3_nt: TGTGCCAGCAGCTCTCCGGGACAGGGCACCTACGAGCAGTACTTC; cdr3_aa: CASSSPGQGTYEQYF; clone_size: .; v_call: TRBV5-6; cdr3_length: 15; d_call: TRBD1; j_call: TRBJ2-7
cdr3_nt: TGTGCCAGCAGCACCCCCGGGAGCCCGCCACCCCTCCACTTT; cdr3_aa: CASSTPGSPPPLHF; clone_size: .; v_call: TRBV21-1; cdr3_length: 14; d_call: .; j_call: TRBJ1-6
cdr3_nt: TGCGCCAGCAGCCAATGGGGTGGCAGTGCTAACTATGGCTACACCTTC; cdr3_aa: CASSQWGGSANYGYTF; clone_size: .; v_call: TRBV4-3; cdr3_length: 16; d_call: .; j_call: TRBJ1-2
cdr3_nt: TGTGCCAGCAGCAAATACACAGATACGCAGTATTTT; cdr3_aa: CASSKYTDTQYF; clone_size: .; v_call: TRBV9; cdr3_length: 12; d_call: .; j_call: TRBJ2-3
cdr3_nt: TGTGCCAGCAGCCAGAACAGGGGGGGGGACATTCAGTACTTC; cdr3_aa: CASSQNRGGDIQYF; clone_size: .; v_call: TRBV6-2/TRBV6-3; cdr3_length: 14; d_call: .; j_call: TRBJ2-4
cdr3_nt: TGTGCCAGTAGTCTTTTCGGGACAGCAACTAATGAAAAACTGTTTTTT; cdr3_aa: CASSLFGTATNEKLFF; clone_size: .; v_call: TRBV19; cdr3_length: 16; d_call: TRBD1; j_call: TRBJ1-4
cdr3_nt: TGTGCCAGCACCGAAGGAGGGTCCTACGAGCAGTACTTC; cdr3_aa: CASTEGGSYEQYF; clone_size: .; v_call: TRBV12-3/TRBV12-4; cdr3_length: 13; d_call: .; j_call: TRBJ2-7
cdr3_nt: TGCAGCGTTGAGGGACATTTTACGCAGTATTTT; cdr3_aa: CSVEGHFTQYF; clone_size: .; v_call: TRBV29-1; cdr3_length: 11; d_call: .; j_call: TRBJ2-3
cdr3_nt: TGTGCCAGCAGCTCGACGGGACAAGGAAACACCATATATTTT; cdr3_aa: CASSSTGQGNTIYF; clone_size: .; v_call: TRBV11-2; cdr3_length: 14; d_call: .; j_call: TRBJ1-3
cdr3_nt: TGTGCCAGCAGCCAAGACCCATGGGCTAGCGGGGGATACGAGCAGTACTTC; cdr3_aa: CASSQDPWASGGYEQYF; clone_size: .; v_call: TRBV3-1/TRBV3-2; cdr3_length: 17; d_call: TRBD2; j_call: TRBJ2-7
cdr3_nt: TGTGCCAGCAGCGGCGCCGGGGGCGAAACCGGGGAGCTGTTTTTT; cdr3_aa: CASSGAGGETGELFF; clone_size: .; v_call: TRBV7-9; cdr3_length: 15; d_call: .; j_call: TRBJ2-2
cdr3_nt: TGTGCCAGCAGCCCCGGGTTCCCTGGAAACACCATATATTTT; cdr3_aa: CASSPGFPGNTIYF; clone_size: .; v_call: TRBV6-5; cdr3_length: 14; d_call: .; j_call: TRBJ1-3
cdr3_nt: TGTGCCAGCAGCCAAGATCGTCAGGGGACGCAGTATTTT; cdr3_aa: CASSQDRQGTQYF; clone_size: few; v_call: TRBV3-1/TRBV3-2; cdr3_length: 13; d_call: .; j_call: TRBJ2-3
cdr3_nt: TGTGCCAGCAGCTTAAGAGCCGGGACAGCACACAATGAGCAGTTCTTC; cdr3_aa: CASSLRAGTAHNEQFF; clone_size: .; v_call: TRBV7-2; cdr3_length: 16; d_call: TRBD1; j_call: TRBJ2-1
cdr3_nt: TGTGCCAGCAGCGACACCGCAGGGCCCCAAGAGACCCAGTACTTC; cdr3_aa: CASSDTAGPQETQYF; clone_size: .; v_call: TRBV7-6; cdr3_length: 15; d_call: .; j_call: TRBJ2-5
cdr3_nt: TGTGCCAGCAGGACAGGGGATCCCTATGGCTACACCTTC; cdr3_aa: CASRTGDPYGYTF; clone_size: .; v_call: TRBV5-6; cdr3_length: 13; d_call: TRBD1; j_call: TRBJ1-2
cdr3_nt: TGTGCCAGCAGCTTAGTGGGGAATCAGCCCCAGCATTTT; cdr3_aa: CASSLVGNQPQHF; clone_size: .; v_call: TRBV7-2; cdr3_length: 13; d_call: .; j_call: TRBJ1-5
cdr3_nt: TGTGCCAGTAGTCCCCTAGGACAGGGTCCCTACGAGCAGTACTTC; cdr3_aa: CASSPLGQGPYEQYF; clone_size: .; v_call: TRBV19; cdr3_length: 15; d_call: TRBD1; j_call: TRBJ2-7
cdr3_nt: TGTGCCAGCAGCCTCGACAGGGGGCGTAATCAGCCCCAGCATTTT; cdr3_aa: CASSLDRGRNQPQHF; clone_size: .; v_call: TRBV7-2; cdr3_length: 15; d_call: TRBD1; j_call: TRBJ1-5
cdr3_nt: TGTGCCAGCAGTCTACATGGGAACACTGAAGCTTTCTTT; cdr3_aa: CASSLHGNTEAFF; clone_size: .; v_call: TRBV3-1/TRBV3-2; cdr3_length: 13; d_call: .; j_call: TRBJ1-1
cdr3_nt: TGCCCGTATGGACAGGGATTAAACGAGCAGTACTTC; cdr3_aa: CPYGQGLNEQYF; clone_size: .; v_call: TRBV6-5; cdr3_length: 12; d_call: TRBD1; j_call: TRBJ2-7
cdr3_nt: TGCAGTGCTAGTCCGATAGGGACCGGGGCCACCTACAATGAGCAGTTCTTC; cdr3_aa: CSASPIGTGATYNEQFF; clone_size: .; v_call: TRBV20-1; cdr3_length: 17; d_call: .; j_call: TRBJ2-1
cdr3_nt: TGCGCCAGCAGTCACAGGGCTGAAGATACGCAGTATTTT; cdr3_aa: CASSHRAEDTQYF; clone_size: .; v_call: TRBV23-1; cdr3_length: 13; d_call: .; j_call: TRBJ2-3
cdr3_nt: TGTGCCAGCAGCCAAGATCCGAGGGGGCGCGACACTGAAGCTTTCTTT; cdr3_aa: CASSQDPRGRDTEAFF; clone_size: .; v_call: TRBV14; cdr3_length: 16; d_call: TRBD1; j_call: TRBJ1-1
cdr3_nt: TGTGCCAGCAGCTCCGAGGGGGGCAATCAGCCCCAGCATTTT; cdr3_aa: CASSSEGGNQPQHF; clone_size: .; v_call: TRBV5-4; cdr3_length: 14; d_call: .; j_call: TRBJ1-5
cdr3_nt: TGTGCCAGTAGTATGGTGCAGGGTACATATGGCTACACCTTC; cdr3_aa: CASSMVQGTYGYTF; clone_size: .; v_call: TRBV19; cdr3_length: 14; d_call: .; j_call: TRBJ1-2
cdr3_nt: TGTGCCAGCAGTGAGTCAGGGAAGAGGGATCAGCCCCAGCATTTT; cdr3_aa: CASSESGKRDQPQHF; clone_size: .; v_call: TRBV2; cdr3_length: 15; d_call: .; j_call: TRBJ1-5
cdr3_nt: TGTGCTAGTGGTTTGACCGGTAGCGGGGGGGCCACAGATACGCAGTATTTT; cdr3_aa: CASGLTGSGGATDTQYF; clone_size: .; v_call: TRBV12-5; cdr3_length: 17; d_call: TRBD2; j_call: TRBJ2-3
cdr3_nt: TGTGCCAGCAGTTTTACAGCTGCAACCTACGAGCAGTACTTC; cdr3_aa: CASSFTAATYEQYF; clone_size: .; v_call: TRBV27; cdr3_length: 14; d_call: .; j_call: TRBJ2-7
cdr3_nt: TGTGCCAGTACCAATGGGGGGATTCGCAATCAGCCCCAGCATTTT; cdr3_aa: CASTNGGIRNQPQHF; clone_size: once; v_call: TRBV19; cdr3_length: 15; d_call: .; j_call: TRBJ1-5
cdr3_nt: TGTGCCAGCAGCCAAGATGACAGCGGCTCTGGGGCCAACGTCCTGACTTTC; cdr3_aa: CASSQDDSGSGANVLTF; clone_size: .; v_call: TRBV3-1/TRBV3-2; cdr3_length: 17; d_call: .; j_call: TRBJ2-6
cdr3_nt: TGCGCCAGCAGCCAAGCGGGACAGGGCGGCTATGGCTACACCTTC; cdr3_aa: CASSQAGQGGYGYTF; clone_size: few; v_call: TRBV4-1; cdr3_length: 15; d_call: TRBD1; j_call: TRBJ1-2
cdr3_nt: TGTGCCAGCAGCTTAGCCAGGGGGCTGGAAGAGACCCAGTACTTC; cdr3_aa: CASSLARGLEETQYF; clone_size: .; v_call: TRBV11-1; cdr3_length: 15; d_call: TRBD1; j_call: TRBJ2-5
cdr3_nt: TGTGCCAGCAGTGAAGAGACAGGCACGAGCTACGAGCAGTACTTC; cdr3_aa: CASSEETGTSYEQYF; clone_size: .; v_call: TRBV25-1; cdr3_length: 15; d_call: .; j_call: TRBJ2-7
cdr3_nt: TGCGCCAGCAGCCATGGAACAGGGAATCAGCCCCAGCATTTT; cdr3_aa: CASSHGTGNQPQHF; clone_size: .; v_call: TRBV4-3; cdr3_length: 14; d_call: .; j_call: TRBJ1-5
cdr3_nt: TGTGCCAGCAGCTTCGGGACAGGGAATTACGAGCAGTACTTC; cdr3_aa: CASSFGTGNYEQYF; clone_size: .; v_call: TRBV5-4; cdr3_length: 14; d_call: TRBD1; j_call: TRBJ2-7